The sequence of this T cell receptor (beta chain) was determined in a study of identical twins. MiXCR, applied by TCRdb to the 5' RACE reads, yields one record per CDR3 protein. This repertoire shows approximately 190,000 distinct CDR3 sequences, more than 15% found once; its top ten account for 35% to 45%. These same data were also listed under a study on T cells expressing NK-cell markers. That study reports: With respect to HCMV, most of the eight sequenced donors were seropositive, and one was seronegative.

The TCR was taken from a woman between 18 and 29 years old in good health. Sequenced sample: CD8+ T cells sorted from blood.

CDR3 coding DNA: TGTGCCAGCGGCCAGAATGAGCAGTTCTTC. This encodes CASGQNEQFF. The J gene is TRBJ2-1, the V gene TRBV25-1; unclear D gene. The CDR3 totals 10 residues. Germline CDR1 is MGHDK and CDR2 is SYGVNS. The V gene lost 8 bases and the J gene lost 7 bases, with 6 bases spanning the gap. The complete variable domain, with remaining parts taken from reference TRBV25-1 and TRBJ2-1, reads EADIYQTPRYLVIGTGKKITLECSQTMGHDKMYWYQQDPGMELHLIHYSYGVNSTEKGDLSSESTVSRIRTEHFPLTLESARPSHTSQYLCASGQNEQFFGPGTRLTVL.